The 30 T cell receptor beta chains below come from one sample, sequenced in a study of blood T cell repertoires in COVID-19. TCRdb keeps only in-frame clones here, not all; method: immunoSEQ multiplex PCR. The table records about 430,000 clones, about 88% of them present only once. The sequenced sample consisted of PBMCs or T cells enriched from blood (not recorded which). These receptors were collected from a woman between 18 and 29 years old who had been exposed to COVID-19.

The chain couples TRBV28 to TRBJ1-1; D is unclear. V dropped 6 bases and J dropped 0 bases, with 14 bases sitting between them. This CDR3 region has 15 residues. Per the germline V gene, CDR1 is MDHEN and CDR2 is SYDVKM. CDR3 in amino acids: CASRHLERMNTEAFF. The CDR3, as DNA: TGTGCCAGCAGACATCTCGAGAGGATGAACACTGAAGCTTTCTTT.

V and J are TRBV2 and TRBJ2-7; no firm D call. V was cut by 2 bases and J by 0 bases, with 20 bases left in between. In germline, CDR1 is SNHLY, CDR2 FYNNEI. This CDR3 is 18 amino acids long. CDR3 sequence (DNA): TGTGCCAGCAGTGAACCCCTCTCTCTACTCGACAACTCCTACGAGCAGTACTTC. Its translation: CASSEPLSLLDNSYEQYF.

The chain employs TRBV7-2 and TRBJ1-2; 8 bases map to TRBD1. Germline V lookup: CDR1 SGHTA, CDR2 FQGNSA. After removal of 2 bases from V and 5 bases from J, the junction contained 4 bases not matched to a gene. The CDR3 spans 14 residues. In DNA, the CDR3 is TGTGCCAGCAGCTTAAGGACAGGGACTTATGGCTACACCTTC. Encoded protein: CASSLRTGTYGYTF.

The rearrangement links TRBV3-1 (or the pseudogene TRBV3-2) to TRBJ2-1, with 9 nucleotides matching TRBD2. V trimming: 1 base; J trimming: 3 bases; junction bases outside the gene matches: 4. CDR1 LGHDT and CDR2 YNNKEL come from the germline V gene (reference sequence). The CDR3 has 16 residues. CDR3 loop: CASSQGGSGSYNEQFF. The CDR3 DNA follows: TGTGCCAGCAGCCAAGGGGGTAGCGGGAGCTACAATGAGCAGTTCTTC.

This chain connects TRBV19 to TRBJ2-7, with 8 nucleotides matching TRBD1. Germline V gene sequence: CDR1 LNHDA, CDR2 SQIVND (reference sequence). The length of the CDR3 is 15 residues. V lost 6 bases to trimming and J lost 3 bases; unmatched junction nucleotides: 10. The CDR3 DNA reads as TGTGCCAGTAGCGCAACCGGGACAGGTTACTACGAGCAGTACTTC. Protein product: CASSATGTGYYEQYF. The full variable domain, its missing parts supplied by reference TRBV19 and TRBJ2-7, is DGGITQSPKYLFRKEGQNVTLSCEQNLNHDAMYWYRQDPGQGLRLIYYSQIVNDFQKGDIAEGYSVSREKKESFPLTVTSAQKNPTAFYLCASSATGTGYYEQYFGPGTRLTVT.

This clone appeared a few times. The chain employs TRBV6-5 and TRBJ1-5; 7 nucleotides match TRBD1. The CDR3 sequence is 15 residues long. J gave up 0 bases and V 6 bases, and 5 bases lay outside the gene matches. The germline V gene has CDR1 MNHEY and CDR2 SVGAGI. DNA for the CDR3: TGTGCCAGCAGCCCGGGACAGTATAGCAATCAGCCCCAGCATTTT. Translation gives CASSPGQYSNQPQHF.

This CDR3 reads CASRTSGVGDTQYF. For the CDR3, the DNA is TGTGCCAGCAGGACTAGCGGGGTTGGAGATACGCAGTATTTT. The rearrangement joins TRBV9 to TRBJ2-3; 11 bases line up with TRBD2. Germline V gives CDR1 SGDLS, CDR2 YYNGEE. V shed 5 bases and J 5 bases; nucleotides not matched to a gene: 4. This CDR3 is 14 amino acids long.

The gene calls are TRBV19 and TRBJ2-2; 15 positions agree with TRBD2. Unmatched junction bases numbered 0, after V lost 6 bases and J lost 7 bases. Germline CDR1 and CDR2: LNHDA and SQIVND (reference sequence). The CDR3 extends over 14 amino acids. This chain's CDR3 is CASRGLAGGGELFF. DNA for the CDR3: TGTGCCAGTAGGGGACTAGCGGGAGGCGGGGAGCTGTTTTTT.

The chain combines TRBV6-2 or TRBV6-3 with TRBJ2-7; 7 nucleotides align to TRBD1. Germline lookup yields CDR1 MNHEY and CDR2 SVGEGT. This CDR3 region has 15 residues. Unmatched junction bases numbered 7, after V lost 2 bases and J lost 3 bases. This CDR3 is CASSYPETGIYEQYF. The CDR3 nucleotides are TGTGCCAGCAGTTACCCTGAGACAGGGATCTACGAGCAGTACTTC.

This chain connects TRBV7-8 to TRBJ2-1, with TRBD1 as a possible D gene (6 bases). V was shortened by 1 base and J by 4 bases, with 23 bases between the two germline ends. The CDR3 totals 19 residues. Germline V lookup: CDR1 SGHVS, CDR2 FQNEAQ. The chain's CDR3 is CASSLGTANRVFTYNEQFF. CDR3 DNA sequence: TGTGCCAGCAGCTTAGGGACCGCTAACAGGGTATTCACTTACAATGAGCAGTTCTTC.

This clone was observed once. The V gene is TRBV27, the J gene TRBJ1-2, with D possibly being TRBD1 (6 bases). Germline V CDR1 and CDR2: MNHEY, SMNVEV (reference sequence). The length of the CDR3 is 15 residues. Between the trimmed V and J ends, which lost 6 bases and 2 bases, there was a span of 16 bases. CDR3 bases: TGTGCCAGCAGACTTACAGGGCTATCCAACTATGGCTACACCTTC. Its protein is CASRLTGLSNYGYTF.

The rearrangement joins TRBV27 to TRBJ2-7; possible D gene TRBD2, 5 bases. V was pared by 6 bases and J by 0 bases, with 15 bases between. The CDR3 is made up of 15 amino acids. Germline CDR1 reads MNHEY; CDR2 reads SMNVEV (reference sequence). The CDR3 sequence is CASSSGVASSYEQYF. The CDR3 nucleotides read TGTGCCAGCAGCTCAGGAGTAGCGAGCTCCTACGAGCAGTACTTC.

CDR3 protein: CASSAHLAGGIMNTGELFF. CDR3 coding DNA: TGTGCCAGCAGCGCCCACCTAGCGGGAGGGATAATGAACACCGGGGAGCTGTTTTTT. V gene TRBV7-8 combines with J gene TRBJ2-2; 12 bases map to TRBD2. The germline V gene has CDR1 SGHVS and CDR2 FQNEAQ. The ends lost 5 bases at V and 1 base at J; junction bases unmatched: 11. This CDR3 is built from 19 residues.

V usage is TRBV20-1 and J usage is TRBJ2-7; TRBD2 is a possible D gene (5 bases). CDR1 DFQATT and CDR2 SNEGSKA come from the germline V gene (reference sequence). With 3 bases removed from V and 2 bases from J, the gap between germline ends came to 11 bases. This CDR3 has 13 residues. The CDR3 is CSASLALAYEQYF. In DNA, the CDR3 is TGCAGTGCTAGTCTAGCCCTCGCCTACGAGCAGTACTTC.

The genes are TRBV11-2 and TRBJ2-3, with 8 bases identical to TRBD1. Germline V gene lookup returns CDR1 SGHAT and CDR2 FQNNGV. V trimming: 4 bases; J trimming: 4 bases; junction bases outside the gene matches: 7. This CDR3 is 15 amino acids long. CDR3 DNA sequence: TGTGCCAGCAGCTCGGACAGGGTGGGGGCAGATACGCAGTATTTT. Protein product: CASSSDRVGADTQYF.

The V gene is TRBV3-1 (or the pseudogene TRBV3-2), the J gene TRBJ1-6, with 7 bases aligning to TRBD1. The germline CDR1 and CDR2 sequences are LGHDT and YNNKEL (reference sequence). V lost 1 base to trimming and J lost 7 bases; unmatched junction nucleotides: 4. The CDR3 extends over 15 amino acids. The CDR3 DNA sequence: TGTGCCAGCAGCCAAGGGGACAGCTACAATTCACCCCTCCACTTT. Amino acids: CASSQGDSYNSPLHF.

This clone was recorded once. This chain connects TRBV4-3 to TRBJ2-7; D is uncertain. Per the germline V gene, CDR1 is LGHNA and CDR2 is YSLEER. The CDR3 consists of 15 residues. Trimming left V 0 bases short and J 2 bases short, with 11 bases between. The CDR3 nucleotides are TGCGCCAGCAGCCAAGATTATACACAAACCTACGAGCAGTACTTC. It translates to CASSQDYTQTYEQYF.

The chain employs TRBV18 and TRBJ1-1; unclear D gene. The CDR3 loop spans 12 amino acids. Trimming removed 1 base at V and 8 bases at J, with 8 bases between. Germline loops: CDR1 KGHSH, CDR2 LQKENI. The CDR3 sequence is CASSPRVGEAFF. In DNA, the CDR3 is TGTGCCAGCTCACCACGGGTCGGGGAAGCTTTCTTT.

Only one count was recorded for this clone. The DNA of the CDR3 is TGTGCCAGCAGGCTGTTCGGTGGGGCCAACGTCCTGACTTTC. Translated: CASRLFGGANVLTF. The chain uses TRBV28 and TRBJ2-6; D is uncertain. Germline loops: CDR1 MDHEN, CDR2 SYDVKM. There are 14 residues in the CDR3. Trimming shortened V by 6 bases and J by 3 bases, and 9 bases separated the two germline ends.

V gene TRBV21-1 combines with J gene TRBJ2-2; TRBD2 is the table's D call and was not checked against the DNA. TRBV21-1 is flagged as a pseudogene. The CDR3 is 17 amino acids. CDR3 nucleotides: TGTGCCAGCAGCAAGTCGGGACTAGCGGGAGAGACCGGGGAGCTGTTTTTT. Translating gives CASSKSGLAGETGELFF.

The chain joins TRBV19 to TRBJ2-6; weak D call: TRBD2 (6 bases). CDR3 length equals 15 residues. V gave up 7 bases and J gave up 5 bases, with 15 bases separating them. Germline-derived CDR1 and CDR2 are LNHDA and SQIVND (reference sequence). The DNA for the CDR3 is TGTGCCAGTAATATGGGGGGAGCCAGGGCCAACGTCCTGACTTTC. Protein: CASNMGGARANVLTF.

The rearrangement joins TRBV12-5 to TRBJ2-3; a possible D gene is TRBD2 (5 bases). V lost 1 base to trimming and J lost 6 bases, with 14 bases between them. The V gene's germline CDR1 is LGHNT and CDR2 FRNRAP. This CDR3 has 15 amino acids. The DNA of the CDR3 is TGTGCTAGTGGTTTGGGGACCCTTGGAGGTGATACGCAGTATTTT. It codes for CASGLGTLGGDTQYF.

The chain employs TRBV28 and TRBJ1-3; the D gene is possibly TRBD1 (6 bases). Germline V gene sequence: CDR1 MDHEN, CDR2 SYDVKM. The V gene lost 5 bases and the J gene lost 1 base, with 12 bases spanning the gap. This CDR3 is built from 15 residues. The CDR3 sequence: CASSLQGISGNTIYF. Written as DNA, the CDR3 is TGTGCCAGCAGTCTACAGGGAATATCTGGAAACACCATATATTTT. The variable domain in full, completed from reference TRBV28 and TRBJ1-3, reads DVKVTQSSRYLVKRTGEKVFLECVQDMDHENMFWYRQDPGLGLRLIYFSYDVKMKEKGDIPEGYSVSREKKERFSLILESASTNQTSMYLCASSLQGISGNTIYFGEGSWLTVV.

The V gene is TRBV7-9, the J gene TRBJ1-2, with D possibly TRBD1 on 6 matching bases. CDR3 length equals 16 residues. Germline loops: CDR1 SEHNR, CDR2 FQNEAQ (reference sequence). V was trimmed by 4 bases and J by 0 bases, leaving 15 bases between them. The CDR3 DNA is TGTGCCAGCAGCTCCTTAACGGACAGTACTAACTATGGCTACACCTTC. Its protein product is CASSSLTDSTNYGYTF. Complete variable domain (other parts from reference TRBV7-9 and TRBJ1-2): DTGVSQNPRHKITKRGQNVTFRCDPISEHNRLYWYRQTLGQGPEFLTYFQNEAQLEKSRLLSDRFSAERPKGSFSTLEIQRTEQGDSAMYLCASSSLTDSTNYGYTFGSGTRLTVV.

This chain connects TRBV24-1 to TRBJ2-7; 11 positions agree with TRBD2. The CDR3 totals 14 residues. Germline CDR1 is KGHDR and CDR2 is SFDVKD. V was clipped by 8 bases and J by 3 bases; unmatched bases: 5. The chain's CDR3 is CATTPGLAGYEQYF. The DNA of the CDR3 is TGTGCCACCACTCCCGGACTAGCGGGCTACGAGCAGTACTTC.

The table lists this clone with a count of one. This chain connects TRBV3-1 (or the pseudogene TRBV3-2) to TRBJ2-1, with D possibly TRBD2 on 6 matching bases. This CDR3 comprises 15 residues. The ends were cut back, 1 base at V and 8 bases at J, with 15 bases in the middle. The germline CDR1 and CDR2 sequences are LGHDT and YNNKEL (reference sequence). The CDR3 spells CASSQVRGRLDEQFF. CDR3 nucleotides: TGTGCCAGCAGCCAAGTCCGGGGGAGGCTCGATGAGCAGTTCTTC.

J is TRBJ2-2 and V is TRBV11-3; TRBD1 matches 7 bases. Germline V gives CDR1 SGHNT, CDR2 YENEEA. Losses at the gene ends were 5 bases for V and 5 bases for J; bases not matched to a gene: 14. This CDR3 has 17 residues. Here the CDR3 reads CASSNPDRVVSTGELFF. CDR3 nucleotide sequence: TGTGCCAGCAGCAACCCAGACAGGGTGGTTAGTACCGGGGAGCTGTTTTTT.

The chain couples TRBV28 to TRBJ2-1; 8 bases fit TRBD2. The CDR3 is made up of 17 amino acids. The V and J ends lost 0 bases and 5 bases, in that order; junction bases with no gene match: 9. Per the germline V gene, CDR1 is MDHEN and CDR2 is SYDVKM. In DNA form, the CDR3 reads TGTGCCAGCAGTTTATGGAGTCTCGGGGGGGGTCACAATGAGCAGTTCTTC. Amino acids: CASSLWSLGGGHNEQFF.

In nucleotides, the CDR3 is TGCGCCAGCAGCTTGGATGTCCAGGGAAACATTCAGTACTTC. It translates to CASSLDVQGNIQYF. The chain combines TRBV5-1 with TRBJ2-4; maybe TRBD1 (5 bases). Trimming cost V 0 bases and J 6 bases, with 10 bases left between them. Germline V gene sequence: CDR1 SGHRS, CDR2 YFSETQ. The CDR3 has 14 amino acids.

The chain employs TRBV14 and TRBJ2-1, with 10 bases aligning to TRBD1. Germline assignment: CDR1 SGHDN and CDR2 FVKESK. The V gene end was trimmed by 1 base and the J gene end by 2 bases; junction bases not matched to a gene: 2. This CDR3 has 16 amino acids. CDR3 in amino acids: CASSQGGTGAYNEQFF. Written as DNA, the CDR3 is TGTGCCAGCAGCCAAGGGGGGACAGGGGCCTACAATGAGCAGTTCTTC.